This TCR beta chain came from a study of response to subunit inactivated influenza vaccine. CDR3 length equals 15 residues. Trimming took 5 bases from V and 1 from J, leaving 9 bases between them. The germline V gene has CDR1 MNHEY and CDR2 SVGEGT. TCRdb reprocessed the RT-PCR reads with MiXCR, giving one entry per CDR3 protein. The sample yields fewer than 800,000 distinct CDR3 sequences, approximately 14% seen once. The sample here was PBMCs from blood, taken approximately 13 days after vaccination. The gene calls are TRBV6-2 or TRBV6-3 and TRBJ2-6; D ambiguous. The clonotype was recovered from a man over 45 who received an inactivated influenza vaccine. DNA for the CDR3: TGTGCCAGCAGTCCTTACCCATCTGGGGCCAACGTCCTGACTTTC. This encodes CASSPYPSGANVLTF.